A single sample is the source of the 17 T cell receptor beta chains below, sequenced in a study of blood T cell repertoires in COVID-19 (dated by TCRdb to 2020 to 2021). The library was made by the immunoSEQ multiplex PCR assay. In TCRdb, the immuneACCESS table is reduced to in-frame sequences with V and J assigned. These tables do not hold every clone; where another copy was compared, an unresolved V gene accounts for under half, and the others remain unexplained. Counted in this sample were roughly 200,000 clones; 80% to 90% of them appeared once. Roughly 5% of the sample comes from the top ten. Sequenced sample: peripheral blood. These receptors originate from a woman in her 70s with active or convalescent COVID-19.

J is TRBJ2-1 and V is TRBV30; a possible D gene is TRBD2 (6 bases). Per the germline V gene, CDR1 is GTSNPN and CDR2 is SVGIG (reference sequence). V lost 4 bases, J lost 0 bases, and 13 bases lay in between. The CDR3 loop spans 15 amino acids. As DNA, the CDR3 is TGTGCCTGGACTCGGGGGTCCAGCTCCTACAATGAGCAGTTCTTC. This codes for CAWTRGSSSYNEQFF.

The chain combines TRBV19 with TRBJ2-1, with TRBD2 as a possible D gene (5 bases). The CDR3 runs to 15 residues. CDR1 and CDR2 (germline): LNHDA, SQIVND (reference sequence). V lost 0 bases and J 9 bases, leaving 15 bases between the germline ends. Here the CDR3 DNA reads TGTGCCAGTAGTATAGACGGAGGCTTTACAAGTGAGCAGTTCTTC. This sequence encodes CASSIDGGFTSEQFF.

A word on this clone: The sample carries other DNA sequences with the same CDR3. This sequence joins TRBV12-3 or TRBV12-4 and TRBJ2-1; D is unresolved. The CDR3 loop spans 11 amino acids. The V end lost 3 bases, the J end lost 6 bases, and 3 bases lay between the germline ends. The CDR3 DNA is TGTGCCAGCAGTTTTCTCAATGAGCAGTTCTTC. It specifies CASSFLNEQFF.

This clone was seen more than once but under ten times. V and J are TRBV18 and TRBJ1-5; 7 bases align to TRBD1. The CDR3 consists of 14 residues. The germline gives CDR1 KGHSH, CDR2 LQKENI. J was trimmed by 3 bases and V by 5 bases; bases with no gene match: 4. The CDR3 protein is CASSGQATNQPQHF. The CDR3 DNA follows: TGTGCCAGCTCAGGACAGGCAACCAATCAGCCCCAGCATTTT. Full variable domain (rest looked up from reference TRBV18 and TRBJ1-5): NAGVMQNPRHLVRRRGQEARLRCSPMKGHSHVYWYRQLPEEGLKFMVYLQKENIIDESGMPKERFSAEFPKEGPSILRIQQVVRGDSAAYFCASSGQATNQPQHFGDGTRLSIL.

The chain is built from TRBV7-2 and TRBJ1-4, with D uncertain. Germline lookup yields CDR1 SGHTA and CDR2 FQGNSA. The CDR3 extends over 16 amino acids. The germline V and J ends were trimmed by 1 base and 7 bases, with 16 bases remaining between them. The CDR3 DNA reads as TGTGCCAGCAGCTTAGGACCGGCAGCGTTGGGTGAAAAACTGTTTTTT. Translated: CASSLGPAALGEKLFF.

The chain recombines TRBV18 with TRBJ1-4; TRBD1 is a possible D gene (5 bases). V was cut by 2 bases and J by 0 bases, with 13 bases left in between. This CDR3 region has 17 residues. The germline gives CDR1 KGHSH, CDR2 LQKENI. This CDR3 reads CASSPSGHRSTNEKLFF. CDR3 in DNA: TGTGCCAGCTCACCAAGCGGGCACAGGTCAACTAATGAAAAACTGTTTTTT.

The chain joins TRBV2 to TRBJ2-3; 7 bases are a match to TRBD2. Losses at the gene ends were 6 bases for V and 6 bases for J; bases not matched to a gene: 9. The V gene's germline CDR1 is SNHLY and CDR2 FYNNEI. The CDR3 is made up of 14 amino acids. The CDR3 loop is CASRDQTSLDTQYF. The DNA of the CDR3 is TGTGCCAGCAGGGACCAGACTAGCTTGGATACGCAGTATTTT.

The rearrangement uses TRBV28 and TRBJ1-1; TRBD1 matches at 8 bases. CDR1 is MDHEN, CDR2 SYDVKM, per germline. The length of the CDR3 is 15 residues. V shed 2 bases and J 6 bases; nucleotides not matched to a gene: 8. CDR3 sequence reads: CASSLLQGAVAEAFF. The CDR3 nucleotides read TGTGCCAGCAGTTTACTGCAGGGGGCTGTAGCTGAAGCTTTCTTT.

The chain links TRBV6-1 to TRBJ2-1; TRBD2 matches 11 bases. Germline trimming cut 4 bases from V and 5 bases from J; bases unmatched to any gene: 10. The V gene's germline CDR1 is MNHNS and CDR2 SASEGT. The CDR3 length is 17 residues. The DNA of the CDR3 is TGTGCCAGCAGTGCCGGGACCCTAGCGGGAGGCAACAATGAGCAGTTCTTC. Translating gives CASSAGTLAGGNNEQFF.

This rearrangement joins TRBV5-1 to TRBJ1-2; TRBD1 matches 9 bases. CDR1 SGHRS and CDR2 YFSETQ come from the germline V gene. The trim removed 1 base at V and 2 bases at J, leaving 0 bases unmatched. The CDR3 runs 14 residues. The CDR3 DNA sequence: TGCGCCAGCAGCTTGACAGGGGGCAACTATGGCTACACCTTC. Translated: CASSLTGGNYGYTF.

This clone has more than one count but fewer than ten. The chain joins TRBV5-1 to TRBJ1-1, with D possibly matching TRBD1 (5 bases). Deletions cut 5 bases from V and 3 bases from J, with 32 bases between. This CDR3 has 20 residues. CDR1 is SGHRS and CDR2 is YFSETQ in the germline V gene. The CDR3 DNA is TGCGCCAGCAGTCCTATCGGGGGGTATGGGGCCGTATGGGGCCACACTGAAGCTTTCTTT. Its translation: CASSPIGGYGAVWGHTEAFF.

The J gene is TRBJ1-2, the V gene TRBV11-2, with D uncertain. Trimming cost V 6 bases and J 4 bases, with 18 bases left between them. Germline lookup yields CDR1 SGHAT and CDR2 FQNNGV. The CDR3 has 15 amino acids. The chain's CDR3 is CASRRHTGSGYGYTF. CDR3 sequence (DNA): TGTGCCAGCAGACGCCACACGGGATCGGGCTATGGCTACACCTTC.

This chain uses TRBV27 with TRBJ2-7; tentative D call: TRBD1 (5 bases). Germline CDR1 and CDR2: MNHEY and SMNVEV (reference sequence). The CDR3 covers 14 residues. V gave up 5 bases and J gave up 4 bases, with 15 bases separating them. DNA for the CDR3: TGTGCCAGCAGTCCAACCAGGGTGGGGTACGAGCAGTACTTC. Its protein is CASSPTRVGYEQYF.

This sequence joins TRBV5-6 and TRBJ2-3; the match to TRBD2 covers 16 bases. The length of the CDR3 is 16 residues. V trimming: 4 bases; J trimming: 3 bases; junction bases outside the gene matches: 2. Germline CDR1 reads SGHDT; CDR2 reads YYEEEE. CDR3: CASSLGLAGGTDTQYF. The CDR3 DNA reads as TGTGCCAGCAGCCTGGGACTAGCGGGAGGGACAGATACGCAGTATTTT.

V and J are TRBV7-3 and TRBJ1-6; 7 positions match TRBD1. CDR3 size: 14 residues. J gave up 7 bases and V 6 bases, and 6 bases lay outside the gene matches. Germline CDR1 and CDR2: SGHTA and FQGTGA. The CDR3: CASSRQGPNSPLHF. CDR3 bases: TGTGCCAGCAGTCGACAGGGACCAAATTCACCCCTCCACTTT.

The V call is TRBV6-5, the J call TRBJ2-1; 13 bases are shared with TRBD2. The CDR3 contains 15 residues. After removal of 2 bases from V and 6 bases from J, the junction contained 1 base not matched to a gene. Germline CDR1 is MNHEY and CDR2 is SVGAGI. The CDR3 nucleotides read TGTGCCAGCAGTTACGGACTAGCGGGAGCCAATGAGCAGTTCTTC. Its protein product is CASSYGLAGANEQFF.

CDR3 in amino acids: CASSFQTRNQPQHF. For the CDR3, the DNA is TGTGCCAGCAGTTTCCAAACCAGAAATCAGCCCCAGCATTTT. This chain connects TRBV2 to TRBJ1-5; D uncertain. The germline V and J ends were trimmed by 5 bases and 4 bases, with 12 bases remaining between them. CDR1 and CDR2 from the germline V gene are SNHLY and FYNNEI. This CDR3 is built from 14 residues.